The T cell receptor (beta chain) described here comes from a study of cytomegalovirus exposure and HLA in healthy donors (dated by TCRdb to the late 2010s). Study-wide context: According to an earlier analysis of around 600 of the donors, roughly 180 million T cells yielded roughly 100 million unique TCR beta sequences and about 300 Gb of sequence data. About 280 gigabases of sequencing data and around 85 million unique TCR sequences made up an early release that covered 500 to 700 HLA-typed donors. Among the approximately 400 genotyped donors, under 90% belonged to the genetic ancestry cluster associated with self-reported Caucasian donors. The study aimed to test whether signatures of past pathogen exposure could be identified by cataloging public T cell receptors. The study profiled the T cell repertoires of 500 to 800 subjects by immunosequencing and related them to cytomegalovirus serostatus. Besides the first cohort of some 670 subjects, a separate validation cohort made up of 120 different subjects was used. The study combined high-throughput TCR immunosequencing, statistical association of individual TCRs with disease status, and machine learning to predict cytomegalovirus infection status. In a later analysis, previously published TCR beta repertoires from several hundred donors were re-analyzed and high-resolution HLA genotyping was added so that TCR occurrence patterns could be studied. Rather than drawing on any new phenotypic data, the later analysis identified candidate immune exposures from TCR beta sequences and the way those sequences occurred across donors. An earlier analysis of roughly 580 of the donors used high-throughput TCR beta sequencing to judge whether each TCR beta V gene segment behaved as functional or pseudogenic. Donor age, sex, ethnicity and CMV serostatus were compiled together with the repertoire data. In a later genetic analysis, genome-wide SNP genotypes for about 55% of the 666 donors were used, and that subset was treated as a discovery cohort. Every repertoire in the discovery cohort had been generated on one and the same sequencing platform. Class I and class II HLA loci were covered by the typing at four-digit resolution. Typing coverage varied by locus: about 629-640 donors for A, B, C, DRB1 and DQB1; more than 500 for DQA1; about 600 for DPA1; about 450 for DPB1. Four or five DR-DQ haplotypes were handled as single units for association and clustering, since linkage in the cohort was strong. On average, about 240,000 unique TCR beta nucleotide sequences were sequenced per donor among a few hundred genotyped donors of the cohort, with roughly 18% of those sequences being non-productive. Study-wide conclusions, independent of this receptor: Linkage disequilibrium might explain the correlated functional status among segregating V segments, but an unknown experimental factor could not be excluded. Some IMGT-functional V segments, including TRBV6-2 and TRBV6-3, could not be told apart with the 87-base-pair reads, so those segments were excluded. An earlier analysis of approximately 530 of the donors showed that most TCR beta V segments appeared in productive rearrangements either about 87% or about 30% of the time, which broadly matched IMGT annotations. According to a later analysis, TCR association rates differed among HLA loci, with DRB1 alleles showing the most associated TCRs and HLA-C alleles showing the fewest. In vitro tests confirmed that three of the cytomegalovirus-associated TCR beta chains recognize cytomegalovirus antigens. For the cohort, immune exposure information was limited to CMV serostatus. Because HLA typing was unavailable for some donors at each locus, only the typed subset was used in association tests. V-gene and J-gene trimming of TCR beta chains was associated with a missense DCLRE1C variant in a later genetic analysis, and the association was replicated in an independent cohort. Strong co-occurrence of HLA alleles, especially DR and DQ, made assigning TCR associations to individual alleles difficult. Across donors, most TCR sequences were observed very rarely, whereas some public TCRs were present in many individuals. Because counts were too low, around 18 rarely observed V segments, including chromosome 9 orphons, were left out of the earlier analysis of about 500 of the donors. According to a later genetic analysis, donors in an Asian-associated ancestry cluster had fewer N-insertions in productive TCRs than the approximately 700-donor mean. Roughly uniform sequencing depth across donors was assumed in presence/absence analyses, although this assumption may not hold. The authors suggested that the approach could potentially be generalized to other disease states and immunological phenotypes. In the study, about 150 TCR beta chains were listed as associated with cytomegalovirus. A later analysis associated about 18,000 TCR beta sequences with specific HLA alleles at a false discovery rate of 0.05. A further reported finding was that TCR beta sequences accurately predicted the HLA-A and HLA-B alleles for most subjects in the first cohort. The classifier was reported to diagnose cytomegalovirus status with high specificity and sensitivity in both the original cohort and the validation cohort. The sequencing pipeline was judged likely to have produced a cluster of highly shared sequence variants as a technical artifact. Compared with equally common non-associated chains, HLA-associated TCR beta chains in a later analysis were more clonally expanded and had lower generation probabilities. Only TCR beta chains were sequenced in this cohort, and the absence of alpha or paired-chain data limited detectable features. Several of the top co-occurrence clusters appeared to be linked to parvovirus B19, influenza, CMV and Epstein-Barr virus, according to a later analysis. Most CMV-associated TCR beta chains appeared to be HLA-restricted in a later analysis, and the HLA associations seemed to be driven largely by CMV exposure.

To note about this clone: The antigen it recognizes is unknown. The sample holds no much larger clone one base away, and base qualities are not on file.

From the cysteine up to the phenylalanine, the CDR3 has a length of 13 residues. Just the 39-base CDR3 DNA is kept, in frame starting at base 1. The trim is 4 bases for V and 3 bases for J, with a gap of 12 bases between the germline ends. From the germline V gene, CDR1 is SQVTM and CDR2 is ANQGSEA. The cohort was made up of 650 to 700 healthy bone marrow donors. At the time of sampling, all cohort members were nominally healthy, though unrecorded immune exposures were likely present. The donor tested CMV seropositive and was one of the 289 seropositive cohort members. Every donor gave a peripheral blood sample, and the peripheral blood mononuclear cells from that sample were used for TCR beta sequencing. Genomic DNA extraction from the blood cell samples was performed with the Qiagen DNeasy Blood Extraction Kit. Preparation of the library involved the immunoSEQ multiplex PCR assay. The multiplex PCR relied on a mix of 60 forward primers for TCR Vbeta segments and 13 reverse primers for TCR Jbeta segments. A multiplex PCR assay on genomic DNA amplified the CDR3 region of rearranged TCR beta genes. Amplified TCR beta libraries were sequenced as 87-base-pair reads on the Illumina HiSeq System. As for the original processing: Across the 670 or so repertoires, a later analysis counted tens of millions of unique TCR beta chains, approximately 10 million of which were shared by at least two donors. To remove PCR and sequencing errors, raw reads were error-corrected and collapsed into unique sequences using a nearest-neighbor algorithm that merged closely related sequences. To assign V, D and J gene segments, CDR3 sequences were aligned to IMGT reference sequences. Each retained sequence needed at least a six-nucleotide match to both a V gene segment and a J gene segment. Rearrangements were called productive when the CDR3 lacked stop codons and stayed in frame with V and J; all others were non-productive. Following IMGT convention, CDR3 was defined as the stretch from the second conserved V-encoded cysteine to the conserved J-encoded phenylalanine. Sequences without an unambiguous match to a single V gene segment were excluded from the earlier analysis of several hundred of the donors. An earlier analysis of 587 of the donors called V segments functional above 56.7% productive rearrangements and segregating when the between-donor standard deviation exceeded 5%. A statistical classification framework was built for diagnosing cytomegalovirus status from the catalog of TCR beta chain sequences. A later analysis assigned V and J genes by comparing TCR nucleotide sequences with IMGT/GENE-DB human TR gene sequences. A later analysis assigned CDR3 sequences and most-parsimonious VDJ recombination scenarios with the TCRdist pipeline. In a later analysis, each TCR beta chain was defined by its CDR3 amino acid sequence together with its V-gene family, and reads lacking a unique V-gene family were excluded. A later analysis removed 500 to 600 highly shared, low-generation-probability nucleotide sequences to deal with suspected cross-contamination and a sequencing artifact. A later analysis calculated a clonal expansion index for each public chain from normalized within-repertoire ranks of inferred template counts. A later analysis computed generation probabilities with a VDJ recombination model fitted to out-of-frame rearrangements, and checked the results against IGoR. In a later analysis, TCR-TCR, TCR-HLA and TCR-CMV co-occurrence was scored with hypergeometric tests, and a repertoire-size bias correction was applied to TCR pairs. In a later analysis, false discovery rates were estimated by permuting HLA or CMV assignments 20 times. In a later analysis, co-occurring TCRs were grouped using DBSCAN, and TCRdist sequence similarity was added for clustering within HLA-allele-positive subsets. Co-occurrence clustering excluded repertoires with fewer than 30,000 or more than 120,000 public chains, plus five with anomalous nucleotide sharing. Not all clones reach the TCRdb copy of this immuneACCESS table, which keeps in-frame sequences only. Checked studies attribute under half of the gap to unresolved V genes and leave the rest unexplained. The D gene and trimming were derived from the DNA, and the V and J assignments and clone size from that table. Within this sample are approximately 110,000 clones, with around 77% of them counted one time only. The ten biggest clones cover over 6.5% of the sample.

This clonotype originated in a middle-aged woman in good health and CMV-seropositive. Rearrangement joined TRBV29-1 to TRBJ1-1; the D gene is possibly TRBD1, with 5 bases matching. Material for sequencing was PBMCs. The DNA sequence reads TGCAGCGTTGTAGCAGGGAGGGACACTGAAGCTTTCTTT. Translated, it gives CSVVAGRDTEAFF.